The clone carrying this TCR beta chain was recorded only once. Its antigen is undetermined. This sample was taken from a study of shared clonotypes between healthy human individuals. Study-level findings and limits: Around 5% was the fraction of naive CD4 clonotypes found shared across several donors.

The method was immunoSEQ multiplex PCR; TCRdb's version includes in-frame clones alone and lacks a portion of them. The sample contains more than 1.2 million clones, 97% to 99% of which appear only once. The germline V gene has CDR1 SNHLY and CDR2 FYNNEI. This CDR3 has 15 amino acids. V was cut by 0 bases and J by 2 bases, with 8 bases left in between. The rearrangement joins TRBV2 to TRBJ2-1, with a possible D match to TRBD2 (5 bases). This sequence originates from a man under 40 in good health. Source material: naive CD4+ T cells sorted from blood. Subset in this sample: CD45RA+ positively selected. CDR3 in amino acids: CASSEAQLAYNEQFF. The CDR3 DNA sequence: TGTGCCAGCAGTGAAGCGCAACTAGCCTACAATGAGCAGTTCTTC.